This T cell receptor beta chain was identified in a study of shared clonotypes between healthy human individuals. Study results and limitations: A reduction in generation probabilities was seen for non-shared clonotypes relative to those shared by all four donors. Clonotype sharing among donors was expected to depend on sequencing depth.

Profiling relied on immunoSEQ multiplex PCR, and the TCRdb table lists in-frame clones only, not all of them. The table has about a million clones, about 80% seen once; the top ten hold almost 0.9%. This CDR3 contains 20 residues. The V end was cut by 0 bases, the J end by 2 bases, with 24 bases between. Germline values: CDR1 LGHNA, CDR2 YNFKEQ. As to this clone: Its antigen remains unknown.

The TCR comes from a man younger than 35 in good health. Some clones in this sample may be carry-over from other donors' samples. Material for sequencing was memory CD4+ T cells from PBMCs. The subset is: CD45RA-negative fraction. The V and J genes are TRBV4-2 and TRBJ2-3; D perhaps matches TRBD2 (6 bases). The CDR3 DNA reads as TGTGCCAGCAGCCAAGAACCTTGGGGAGGCGGCCAAAGTTACACAGATACGCAGTATTTT. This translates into CASSQEPWGGGQSYTDTQYF.